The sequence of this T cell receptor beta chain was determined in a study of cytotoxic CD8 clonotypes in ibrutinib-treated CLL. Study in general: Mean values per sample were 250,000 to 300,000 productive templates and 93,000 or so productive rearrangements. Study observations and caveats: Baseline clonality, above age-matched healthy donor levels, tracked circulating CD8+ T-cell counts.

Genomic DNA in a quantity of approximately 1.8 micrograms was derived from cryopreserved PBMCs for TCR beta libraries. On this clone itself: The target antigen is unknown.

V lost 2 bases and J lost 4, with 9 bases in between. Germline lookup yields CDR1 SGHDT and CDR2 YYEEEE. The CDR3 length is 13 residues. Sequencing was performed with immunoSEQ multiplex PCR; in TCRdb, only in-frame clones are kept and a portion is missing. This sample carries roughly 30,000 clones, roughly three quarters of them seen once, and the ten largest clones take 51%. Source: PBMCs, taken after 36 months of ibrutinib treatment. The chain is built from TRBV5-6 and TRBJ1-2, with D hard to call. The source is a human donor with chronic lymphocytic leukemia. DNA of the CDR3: TGTGCCAGCAGCTTACAAGGAGCCTATGGCTACACCTTC. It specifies CASSLQGAYGYTF.